This T cell receptor (beta chain) was sequenced for a study of T cells in Graves' hyperthyroidism and ophthalmopathy. In regard to this clonotype: The germline gene is not matched at one end of the junction; a read error may be the cause.

Using RNA transcripts as the source, TCR beta CDR3 regions were amplified. First-round RT-PCR with HTBI primers amplified the TCR CDR3 region. TCRdb re-derived calls from the multiplex PCR reads in MiXCR, one entry per CDR3 protein. The sample has hundreds of thousands of distinct CDR3 sequences, roughly 17% seen once. Looked up from germline, CDR1 is MNHNS and CDR2 is SASEGT. CDR3 size: 14 residues. This receptor was taken from a woman aged 25 to 45 with Graves' hyperthyroidism. Sequencing was carried out using blood. The chain uses TRBV6-1 and TRBJ1-1; D is possibly TRBD1 (5 bases). CDR3 sequence (DNA): TGTGCCATCAGTGTTGGGCAGGGAAACACTGAAGCTTTCTTT. It encodes CAISVGQGNTEAFF.